This TCR beta chain was documented in a study of T cells in Graves' hyperthyroidism and ophthalmopathy (dated by TCRdb to about 2019). The study in broad terms: Peripheral blood was collected at initial diagnosis, before any treatment. TCR V-J signatures able to tell the groups apart were searched for in a discovery cohort of approximately 95 patients, of whom 43 had Graves' ophthalmopathy and about 60 had stable Graves' hyperthyroidism. Following sampling, methimazole starting at 30 mg daily was given to hyperthyroidism patients, and high-dose intravenous methylprednisolone was given to ophthalmopathy patients. The study also compared thyroid tissue and blood T-cell repertoires from 5 to 7 Graves' hyperthyroidism patients. For training and testing, the 80 to 100 patients in the discovery cohort were randomly divided in a 7:3 ratio. An independent validation cohort of some 18 hyperthyroidism patients and 17 patients who later progressed to ophthalmopathy tested prospective prediction of ophthalmopathy. The paper describes TCR Vbeta CDR3 sequencing of 140 or so peripheral blood samples, made up of roughly 45 ophthalmopathy patients, over 70 hyperthyroidism patients and 17 progressor patients. Broader findings and caveats from the paper: Most expanded thyroid clonotypes (frequency above 0.001) were also detected in blood, a finding suggesting that blood repertoires may reflect thyroid immune responses. No statistical method was used to set the sample size in advance, and investigators knew the group allocation. Ophthalmopathy was separated from stable hyperthyroidism by a 13 V-J signature model, with approximately 85% sensitivity and roughly 81% specificity obtained in cross-validation and 80%/75% obtained in testing. During validation, the model predicted progression to ophthalmopathy a median of roughly six months ahead of onset, with approximately 71% sensitivity and 72% to 80% specificity.

The TCR beta CDR3 regions were amplified from the RNA transcripts. For the first round of RT-PCR on the TCR CDR3, the HTBI primer set was used together with the Qiagen OneStep RT-PCR kit. The libraries were constructed in a second round of multiplex PCR and then size-selected and purified. Libraries were sequenced paired-end with 100 bp reads on an Illumina HiSeq2000. From the authors' description of their analysis: SOAPnuke was used to process the raw data, removing reads that contained adapters or uncalled bases, had a mean Phred below 15, or lacked an exact match to the constant primer or identifier. High-quality paired reads were merged using COPE v1.2.5, and each unique nucleotide sequence was defined as a clonotype. MiTCR v1.1 was used to align the clonotypes against IMGT TRBV, TRBD and TRBJ reference segments. Analysis was restricted to V-J combinations with a frequency above 0.0001, which covered roughly 99% of repertoires. The TCS score was defined as F50 (clonal expansion) divided by E x V (chaos), with BLOSUM62-based TCRdist calculated between CDR3 peptides within each V-J. Welch's t-statistics and random forest reduced around 520 V-J features to some 14, which were used in a naive Bayes classifier (R e1071). TCRdb reanalyzed the raw reads on its own, using fastp at Q25 for trimming and MiXCR for clone calling, and kept in-frame beta chains. Every entry covers one CDR3 protein and lists the most common genes and DNA from its rows. TCRdb, rather than the study authors, made the V and J calls. In this sample the table shows 250,000 to 400,000 distinct CDR3 sequences, about an eighth of which occur a single time. Approximately 35% of the sample is taken by the ten largest.

In the ophthalmopathy patients, disease was moderately to severely active, with a Clinical Activity Score of 3 or more, a NOSPECS grade of 4 or more, and a duration of less than 3 months. Any patient with an uncontrolled infection, another autoimmune disease, pregnancy or lactation was excluded. Diagnoses were based on clinical symptoms, serum thyroxine and TRAb, thyroid ultrasound and orbital computed tomography. PBMCs were isolated from approximately 10 ml of fresh peripheral blood by Ficoll-Paque density gradient centrifugation. Trizol reagent was used to extract total RNA, and RNA quality was then checked on an Agilent 2100 Bioanalyzer. Spanning cysteine to phenylalanine, the CDR3 consists of 13 amino acids. The sequence is cut down to CDR3 DNA, 39 bases in frame from base 1. Taken from the germline V gene (reference sequence), the CDR1 and CDR2 loops are MNHEY and SMNVEV. The junction carries 16 bases between V and J, which are trimmed by 8 bases and 8 bases respectively.

This clonotype was recorded a few times. This clone's antigen is unknown. The sample holds no much larger clone one base away, and base qualities are not on file. This chain is built from TRBV27 and TRBJ2-1, with TRBD1 perhaps the D gene, on 6 matching bases. Sequenced: blood. This receptor was identified in a woman aged 35 to 49 with Graves' ophthalmopathy. The CDR3 reads as follows: CASWAPGVHEQFF. The nucleotide sequence reads TGTGCCAGCTGGGCCCCAGGGGTTCATGAGCAGTTCTTC.